The 32 T cell receptor beta chains below come from one sample, sequenced in a study of blood T cell repertoires in COVID-19. The repertoire was sequenced with immunoSEQ multiplex PCR; TCRdb's copy has only in-frame clones and lacks some. Found here are about 250,000 clones, 65% to 90% of them singletons; the top ten hold about 9.3%. The specimen was PBMCs or T cells enriched from blood (not recorded which). Every receptor here comes from a woman aged 45 to 65 with acute COVID-19.

This clone was seen a handful of times. The chain combines TRBV19 with TRBJ1-2, with 8 bases identical to TRBD1. Germline lookup yields CDR1 LNHDA and CDR2 SQIVND (reference sequence). This CDR3 comprises 14 residues. V lost 3 bases, J lost 6 bases, and 6 bases stayed unmatched. The CDR3 DNA reads as TGTGCCAGTAGTATTAACAGGGGGAGGGATGGCTACACCTTC. This encodes CASSINRGRDGYTF.

V and J are TRBV30 and TRBJ2-7; a weak D match, TRBD1 (6 bases). This CDR3 region has 17 residues. V was clipped by 3 bases and J by 9 bases, with 30 bases between them. Looked up from germline, CDR1 is GTSNPN and CDR2 is SVGIG (reference sequence). The CDR3: CAWSRIPGASLIYGQYF. CDR3 DNA: TGTGCCTGGAGCCGAATACCAGGGGCCTCACTTATCTATGGGCAGTACTTC.

J is TRBJ1-4 and V is TRBV2; a weak D match, TRBD1 (6 bases). The CDR3 is made up of 13 amino acids. Germline values: CDR1 SNHLY, CDR2 FYNNEI. The ends were cut back, 7 bases at V and 4 bases at J, with 10 bases in the middle. The CDR3 loop is CASTWTVNEKLFF. CDR3 nucleotides: TGTGCCAGCACCTGGACAGTTAATGAAAAACTGTTTTTT.

The chain employs TRBV4-2 and TRBJ2-1, with TRBD2 matching 10 bases. Germline loops: CDR1 LGHNA, CDR2 YNFKEQ. J lost 4 bases, V lost 1 base, and 1 base had no gene match. CDR3 length: 15 amino acids. CDR3 sequence (DNA): TGTGCCAGCAGCCAAGGGACTAGCGGATACAATGAGCAGTTCTTC. It yields the protein CASSQGTSGYNEQFF.

The rearrangement links TRBV11-2 to TRBJ1-2; D gene unclear. Trimming stripped 4 bases from V and 10 bases from J, with 7 bases between. This CDR3 has 10 amino acids. Per germline, CDR1 SGHAT and CDR2 FQNNGV. The CDR3 DNA sequence: TGTGCCAGCAGCTACAGAGCCTACACCTTC. It is translated as CASSYRAYTF.

V usage is TRBV18 and J usage is TRBJ1-1, with unresolved D. The CDR3 has 13 residues. Trimming removed 2 bases at V and 0 bases at J, with 4 bases between. Looked up from germline, CDR1 is KGHSH and CDR2 is LQKENI. The CDR3 DNA reads TGTGCCAGCTCACCAATCGTGAACACTGAAGCTTTCTTT. Protein: CASSPIVNTEAFF.

The chain joins TRBV18 to TRBJ1-2; D is ambiguous. The V end lost 4 bases, the J end lost 6 bases, and 12 bases lay between the germline ends. Germline V gene lookup returns CDR1 KGHSH and CDR2 LQKENI. The CDR3 covers 13 residues. CDR3 in amino acids: CASSQRGKDGYTF. Written as DNA, the CDR3 is TGTGCCAGCTCACAACGAGGCAAAGATGGCTACACCTTC.

This chain uses TRBV7-2 with TRBJ1-4; no clear D. V was trimmed by 5 bases and J by 5 bases, leaving 9 bases between them. The germline CDR1 and CDR2 sequences are SGHTA and FQGNSA. There are 13 residues in the CDR3. CDR3 protein: CASSRFGNEKLFF. The DNA of the CDR3 is TGTGCCAGCAGCCGTTTCGGGAATGAAAAACTGTTTTTT. The entire variable domain, with the rest obtained from reference TRBV7-2 and TRBJ1-4, is as follows: GAGVSQSPSNKVTEKGKDVELRCDPISGHTALYWYRQSLGQGLEFLIYFQGNSAPDKSGLPSDRFSAERTGGSVSTLTIQRTQQEDSAVYLCASSRFGNEKLFFGSGTQLSVL.

The V call is TRBV10-3, the J call TRBJ1-3, with 10 nucleotides matching TRBD1. V shed 6 bases and J 1 base; nucleotides not matched to a gene: 6. From germline, CDR1 is ENHRY and CDR2 SYGVKD. This CDR3 is 16 amino acids long. The CDR3 loop reads CAIRTPGQGSGNTIYF. CDR3 nucleotides: TGTGCCATCAGAACACCGGGACAGGGGTCTGGAAACACCATATATTTT.

The J gene is TRBJ1-2, the V gene TRBV9; possible D gene TRBD1, 5 bases. The CDR3 sequence is 15 residues long. Germline-derived CDR1 and CDR2 are SGDLS and YYNGEE. V lost 3 bases to trimming and J lost 7 bases, with 19 bases between them. CDR3 in DNA: TGTGCCAGCAGCGCAGAGGGACTTAGGGAGAGTGGCTACACCTTC. This sequence encodes CASSAEGLRESGYTF.

The CDR3 DNA sequence: TGTGCCAGTAGTACTACCGCAGGGGGCCCCAATCAGCCCCAGCATTTT. It translates to CASSTTAGGPNQPQHF. V gene TRBV19 combines with J gene TRBJ1-5, with 8 bases aligning to TRBD1. The length of the CDR3 is 16 residues. V dropped 4 bases and J dropped 3; count of bases not matched to a gene: 8. Looked up from germline, CDR1 is LNHDA and CDR2 is SQIVND (reference sequence).

The gene calls are TRBV7-6 and TRBJ2-1, with 13 bases lining up with TRBD2. The junction had 7 bases not matched to a gene; V was cut back by 7 bases and J by 10 bases. The CDR3 contains 14 residues. CDR1 and CDR2 (germline): SGHVS, FNYEAQ. The CDR3 nucleotides are TGTGCCAGCAACTCGGAGGGACTAGCGGGGGAGCAGTTCTTC. Translating gives CASNSEGLAGEQFF.

This clone was detected a few times. Other DNA sequences of this sample code for an identical CDR3. The chain joins TRBV29-1 to TRBJ1-1; 8 positions match TRBD1. Germline V gene sequence: CDR1 SQVTM, CDR2 ANQGSEA. The CDR3 has 14 residues. The ends lost 4 bases at V and 0 bases at J; junction bases unmatched: 4. Written as DNA, the CDR3 is TGCAGCGTTGGGGACAGGCCCATGAACACTGAAGCTTTCTTT. Residues: CSVGDRPMNTEAFF.

The chain carries TRBV5-4 and TRBJ1-1; no clear D. The CDR3 covers 15 residues. CDR1 and CDR2 from the germline V gene are SGHNT and YYREEE (reference sequence). The V end was cut by 4 bases, the J end by 1 base, with 14 bases between. This CDR3 is CASSLEVGRNTEAFF. The DNA for the CDR3 is TGTGCCAGCAGCCTGGAGGTGGGCAGGAACACTGAAGCTTTCTTT.

The chain couples TRBV30 to TRBJ1-4; 8 bases fit TRBD1. Germline CDR1 GTSNPN, CDR2 SVGIG (reference sequence). The J segment lost 5 bases and the V segment lost 3 bases, leaving 5 bases of the junction unmatched. The CDR3 runs to 14 residues. The CDR3 spells CAWSYRGGNEKLFF. CDR3 sequence (DNA): TGTGCCTGGAGCTACAGGGGGGGGAATGAAAAACTGTTTTTT.

Details on this clone: The sample has other DNA sequences that encode this CDR3 too. As DNA, the CDR3 is TGCAGTGCTAGTCAGGGCCAAGAGACCCAGTACTTC. Protein product: CSASQGQETQYF. The rearrangement uses TRBV20-1 and TRBJ2-5; D may be TRBD1 (5 bases). Trimming pared 3 bases from V and 1 base from J, leaving 6 bases between. This CDR3 is built from 12 residues. Germline-derived CDR1 and CDR2 are DFQATT and SNEGSKA (reference sequence).

The table lists this clone with a few counts. J is TRBJ2-4 and V is TRBV27; D might be TRBD2 (6 bases). The CDR3 consists of 18 residues. Germline V lookup: CDR1 MNHEY, CDR2 SMNVEV (reference sequence). Trimming stripped 6 bases from V and 0 bases from J, with 21 bases between. CDR3 protein: CASSALTGDELAKNIQYF. In DNA form, the CDR3 reads TGTGCCAGCAGCGCTTTGACGGGGGACGAATTAGCCAAAAACATTCAGTACTTC.

The chain couples TRBV25-1 to TRBJ2-2; 7 nucleotides match TRBD1. The CDR3 is 18 residues long. V gave up 3 bases and J gave up 5 bases; unmatched junction bases: 15. Germline V gene data show CDR1 as MGHDK and CDR2 as SYGVNS. The chain's CDR3 is CASSESLGQGERTGELFF. CDR3 DNA sequence: TGTGCCAGCAGTGAGTCGTTAGGGCAGGGGGAAAGGACCGGGGAGCTGTTTTTT.

V and J are TRBV6-5 and TRBJ1-4, with D unclear. Germline V CDR1 and CDR2: MNHEY, SVGAGI. The CDR3 runs to 15 residues. V shed 3 bases and J shed 3 bases, with 11 bases lying between them. The CDR3 sequence is CASSYMQASNEKLFF. The DNA of the CDR3 is TGTGCCAGCAGTTATATGCAGGCCTCTAATGAAAAACTGTTTTTT.

The rearrangement uses TRBV19 and TRBJ1-2; the D gene is possibly TRBD1 (6 bases). The germline CDR1 and CDR2 sequences are LNHDA and SQIVND (reference sequence). There are 12 residues in the CDR3. Trimming took off 7 bases at V and 8 bases at J, with 14 bases between the two ends. CDR3 DNA: TGTGCCAGTACCCCAGGGGAACGCGGCTACACCTTC. Translating it yields CASTPGERGYTF. The variable domain in full, with the rest retrieved from reference TRBV19 and TRBJ1-2, is DGGITQSPKYLFRKEGQNVTLSCEQNLNHDAMYWYRQDPGQGLRLIYYSQIVNDFQKGDIAEGYSVSREKKESFPLTVTSAQKNPTAFYLCASTPGERGYTFGSGTRLTVV.

The rearrangement links TRBV6-2 or TRBV6-3 to TRBJ2-2; no reliable D call. In germline, CDR1 is MNHEY, CDR2 SVGEGT. V was pared by 6 bases and J by 3 bases, with 17 bases between. The CDR3 is 16 residues long. The CDR3 protein is CASSTTDVFDTGELFF. Here the CDR3 DNA reads TGTGCCAGCAGCACCACAGACGTATTCGACACCGGGGAGCTGTTTTTT.

The rearrangement links TRBV12-3 or TRBV12-4 to TRBJ2-7; 8 bases line up with TRBD1. This CDR3 contains 13 residues. The junction had 5 bases not matched to a gene; V was cut back by 5 bases and J by 5 bases. The CDR3 bases are TGTGCCAGCAGTGACAGGGGTCGCAACGAGCAGTACTTC. Its translation: CASSDRGRNEQYF.

The chain uses TRBV7-2 and TRBJ1-5; 12 positions match TRBD1. There are 16 residues in the CDR3. V shed 4 bases and J 10 bases; nucleotides not matched to a gene: 11. The germline V gene has CDR1 SGHTA and CDR2 FQGNSA. Here the CDR3 DNA reads TGTGCCAGCAGCTCCTTCACCGGGACAGGGGGCGGACCCCAGCATTTT. Translation: CASSSFTGTGGGPQHF.

The chain is built from TRBV3-1 (or the pseudogene TRBV3-2) and TRBJ2-7; tentatively, D is TRBD2 (5 bases). Germline CDR1 and CDR2: LGHDT and YNNKEL (reference sequence). The CDR3 totals 17 residues. V gave up 0 bases and J gave up 0 bases, with 15 bases separating them. CDR3 in DNA: TGTGCCAGCAGCCAAGATCTGGAGGCTCCGAGCTCCTACGAGCAGTACTTC. Translated: CASSQDLEAPSSYEQYF.

The chain has TRBV10-3 and TRBJ1-2, with 7 bases fitting TRBD1. Per germline, CDR1 ENHRY and CDR2 SYGVKD. This CDR3 is built from 16 residues. Unmatched junction bases numbered 15, after V lost 6 bases and J lost 5 bases. The CDR3 region is CAIRQAGDSNPYGYTF. The CDR3 coding sequence is TGTGCCATCAGGCAGGCCGGGGACAGCAATCCTTATGGCTACACCTTC.

The gene calls are TRBV30 and TRBJ2-7, with D possibly being TRBD1 (6 bases). Trimming stripped 4 bases from V and 2 bases from J, with 9 bases between. In germline, CDR1 is GTSNPN, CDR2 SVGIG (reference sequence). This CDR3 spans 12 amino acids. The CDR3 protein is CAWNGQTYEQYF. The CDR3 DNA sequence: TGTGCCTGGAATGGACAGACCTACGAGCAGTACTTC. The complete variable domain, with remaining parts taken from reference TRBV30 and TRBJ2-7, reads SQTIHQWPATLVQPVGSPLSLECTVEGTSNPNLYWYRQAAGRGLQLLFYSVGIGQISSEVPQNLSASRPQDRQFILSSKKLLLSDSGFYLCAWNGQTYEQYFGPGTRLTVT.

V gene TRBV11-2 combines with J gene TRBJ2-7; 9 nucleotides agree with TRBD1. With V trimmed by 1 base and J by 6 bases, 4 bases remained unmatched. Germline V lookup: CDR1 SGHAT, CDR2 FQNNGV. The CDR3 spans 14 residues. CDR3 residues: CASSLGDRAGEQYF. The CDR3 DNA reads as TGTGCCAGCAGCTTAGGGGACAGGGCGGGCGAGCAGTACTTC.

This chain connects TRBV27 to TRBJ1-2; 7 positions agree with TRBD1. In germline, CDR1 is MNHEY, CDR2 SMNVEV (reference sequence). The J segment lost 2 bases and the V segment lost 6 bases, leaving 9 bases of the junction unmatched. This CDR3 has 15 amino acids. The CDR3 region has the DNA TGTGCCAGCAGGACAGGGACAGAGTTGAACTATGGCTACACCTTC. Protein product: CASRTGTELNYGYTF.

V gene TRBV3-1 (or the pseudogene TRBV3-2) combines with J gene TRBJ1-6; the D gene is possibly TRBD1 (5 bases). The V end was cut by 3 bases, the J end by 10 bases, with 10 bases between. Per the germline V gene, CDR1 is LGHDT and CDR2 is YNNKEL (reference sequence). This CDR3 is 13 amino acids long. CDR3 region: CASSQARQSPLHF. The CDR3, as DNA: TGTGCCAGCAGCCAGGCTCGACAGTCACCCCTCCACTTT.

Notes on this clone: The germline gene is not matched at one end of the junction; a read error may be the cause. The J gene is TRBJ1-2, the V gene TRBV29-1, with 7 nucleotides matching TRBD1. CDR3 length equals 12 residues. CDR1 and CDR2 (germline): SQVTM, ANQGSEA. CDR3 region: CSVEDRAYGYTF. CDR3 sequence (DNA): TGCAGCGTCGAAGACAGGGCCTATGGCTACACCTTC. Combining the CDR3 with reference TRBV29-1 and TRBJ1-2 gives the whole variable domain SAVISQKPSRDICQRGTSLTIQCQVDSQVTMMFWYRQQPGQSLTLIATANQGSEATYESGFVIDKFPISRPNLTFSTLTVSNMSPEDSSIYLCSVEDRAYGYTFGSGTRLTVV.

This sequence joins TRBV7-8 and TRBJ1-2; the D is unclear. Deletions cut 5 bases from V and 8 bases from J, with 18 bases between. The germline V gene encodes CDR1 SGHVS and CDR2 FQNEAQ. The CDR3 totals 14 residues. CDR3 loop: CASSKVNGPGGYTF. CDR3 DNA: TGTGCCAGCAGCAAAGTCAACGGTCCGGGAGGCTACACCTTC. The full variable domain, with the rest looked up from reference TRBV7-8 and TRBJ1-2, is GAGVSQSPRYKVAKRGQDVALRCDPISGHVSLFWYQQALGQGPEFLTYFQNEAQLDKSGLPSDRFFAERPEGSVSTLKIQRTQQEDSAVYLCASSKVNGPGGYTFGSGTRLTVV.

This clone was picked up a small number of times. The J gene is TRBJ2-7, the V gene TRBV29-1; 7 nucleotides align to TRBD2. Germline V gene lookup returns CDR1 SQVTM and CDR2 ANQGSEA. The CDR3 spans 13 residues. V shed 4 bases and J 6 bases; nucleotides not matched to a gene: 9. DNA of the CDR3: TGCAGCGTTGGGGGAGCGGGGCGGGGCGAGCAGTACTTC. It encodes CSVGGAGRGEQYF.